This TCR beta chain was profiled in a study of T cell repertoires in cytomegalovirus infection. In the study overall: A matching HLA type, together with CMV infection, was signaled by public TCR beta signatures. Study-wide results and limits: The study identified carriers of CMV plus the relevant HLA from cumulative public TCR beta family frequency.

V lost 5 bases, J lost 7 bases, and 11 bases lay in between. The length of the CDR3 is 12 residues. From germline, CDR1 is MDHEN and CDR2 SYDVKM. In TCRdb, the reads were re-called with MiXCR into one record per CDR3 protein. Among under 200,000 distinct CDR3 sequences, about a sixth were seen once, and the ten largest hold about 19%. With regard to this clonotype: Its specificity is not known.

The sequenced sample was CD8+ T cells from PBMCs. The receptor was isolated from a human donor in good health (CMV status not recorded). Some clones in this sample may be carry-over from other donors' samples. This chain connects TRBV28 to TRBJ1-2, with D tentatively TRBD1 (6 bases). CDR3 coding DNA: TGTGCCAGCAGTAGGACAGTCGTTGGCTACACCTTC. The encoded protein is CASSRTVVGYTF.